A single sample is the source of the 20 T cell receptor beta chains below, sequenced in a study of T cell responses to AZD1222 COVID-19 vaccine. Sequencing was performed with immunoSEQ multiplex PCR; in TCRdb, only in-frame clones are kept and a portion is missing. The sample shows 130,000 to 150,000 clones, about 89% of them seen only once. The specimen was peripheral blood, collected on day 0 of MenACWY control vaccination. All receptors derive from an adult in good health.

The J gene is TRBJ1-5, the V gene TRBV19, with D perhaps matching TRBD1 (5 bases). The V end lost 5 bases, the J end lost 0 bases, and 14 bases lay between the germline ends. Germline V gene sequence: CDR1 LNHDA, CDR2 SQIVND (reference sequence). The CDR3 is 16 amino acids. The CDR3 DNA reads TGTGCCAGTAGTCAAGACAGAGAATATAGCAATCAGCCCCAGCATTTT. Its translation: CASSQDREYSNQPQHF.

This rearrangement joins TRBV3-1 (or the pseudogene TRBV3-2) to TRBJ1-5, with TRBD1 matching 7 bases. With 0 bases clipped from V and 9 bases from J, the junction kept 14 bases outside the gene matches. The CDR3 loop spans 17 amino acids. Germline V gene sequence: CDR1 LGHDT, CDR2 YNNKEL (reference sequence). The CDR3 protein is CASSQDRGQGEFRPQHF. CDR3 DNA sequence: TGTGCCAGCAGCCAAGATCGTGGCCAGGGGGAATTCCGGCCCCAGCATTTT.

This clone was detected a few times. CDR3 nucleotide sequence: TGTGCCAGCAGTTTAGCCGGGGGCGGGAACAATGAGCAGTTCTTC. The encoded protein is CASSLAGGGNNEQFF. The rearrangement joins TRBV28 to TRBJ2-1, with D perhaps assigned TRBD1 or TRBD2 (6 bases each). CDR3 length: 15 amino acids. V lost 2 bases and J lost 5, with 13 bases in between. Per the germline V gene, CDR1 is MDHEN and CDR2 is SYDVKM.

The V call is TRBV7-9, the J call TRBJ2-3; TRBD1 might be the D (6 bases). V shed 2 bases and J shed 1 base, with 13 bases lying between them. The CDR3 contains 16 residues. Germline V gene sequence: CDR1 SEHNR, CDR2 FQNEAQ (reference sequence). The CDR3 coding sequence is TGTGCCAGCAGCTTATCAACACAGGGTCGCACAGATACGCAGTATTTT. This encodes CASSLSTQGRTDTQYF.

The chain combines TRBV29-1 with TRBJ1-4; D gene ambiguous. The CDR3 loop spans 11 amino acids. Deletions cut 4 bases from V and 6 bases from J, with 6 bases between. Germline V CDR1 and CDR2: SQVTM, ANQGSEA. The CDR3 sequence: CSVVWDEKLFF. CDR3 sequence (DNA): TGCAGCGTTGTCTGGGATGAAAAACTGTTTTTT.

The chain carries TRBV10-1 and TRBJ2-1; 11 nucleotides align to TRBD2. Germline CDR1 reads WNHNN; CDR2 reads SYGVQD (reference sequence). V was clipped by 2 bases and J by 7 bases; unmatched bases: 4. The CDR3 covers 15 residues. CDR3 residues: CASSETSGSKNEQFF. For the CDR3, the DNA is TGCGCCAGCAGTGAGACTAGCGGGAGTAAGAATGAGCAGTTCTTC.

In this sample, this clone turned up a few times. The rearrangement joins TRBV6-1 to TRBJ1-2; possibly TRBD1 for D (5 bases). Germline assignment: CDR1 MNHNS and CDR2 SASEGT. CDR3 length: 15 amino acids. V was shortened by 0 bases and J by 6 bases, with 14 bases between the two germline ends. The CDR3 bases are TGTGCCAGCAGTGAAGCGGGGGGGTCAAGAAATGGCTACACCTTC. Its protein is CASSEAGGSRNGYTF.

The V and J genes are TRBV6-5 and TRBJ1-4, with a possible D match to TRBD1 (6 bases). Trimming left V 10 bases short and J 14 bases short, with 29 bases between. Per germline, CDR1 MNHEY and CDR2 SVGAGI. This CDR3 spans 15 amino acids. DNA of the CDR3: TGTGCCACGAGGCCGGGGGCAGCTACCCACCAGAGGCTGTTTTTT. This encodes CATRPGAATHQRLFF.

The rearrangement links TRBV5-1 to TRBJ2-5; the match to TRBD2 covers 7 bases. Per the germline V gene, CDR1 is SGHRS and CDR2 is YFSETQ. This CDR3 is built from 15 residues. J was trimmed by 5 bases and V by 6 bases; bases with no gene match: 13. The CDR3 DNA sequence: TGCGCCAGCACCCAGGGCGGGAGTGATATGGAGACCCAGTACTTC. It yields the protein CASTQGGSDMETQYF.

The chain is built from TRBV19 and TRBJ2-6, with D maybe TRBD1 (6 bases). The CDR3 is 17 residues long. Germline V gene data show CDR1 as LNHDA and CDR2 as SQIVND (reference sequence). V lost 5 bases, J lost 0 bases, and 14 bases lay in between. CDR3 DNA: TGTGCCAGTAGTTTCCCGACAGGCCCCTCTGGGGCCAACGTCCTGACTTTC. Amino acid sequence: CASSFPTGPSGANVLTF.

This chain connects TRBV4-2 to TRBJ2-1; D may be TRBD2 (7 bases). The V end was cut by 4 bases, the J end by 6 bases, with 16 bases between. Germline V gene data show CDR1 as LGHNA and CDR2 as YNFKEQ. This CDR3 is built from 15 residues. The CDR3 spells CASSLEQGGGNEQFF. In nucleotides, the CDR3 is TGTGCCAGCAGCCTCGAACAGGGAGGGGGCAATGAGCAGTTCTTC.

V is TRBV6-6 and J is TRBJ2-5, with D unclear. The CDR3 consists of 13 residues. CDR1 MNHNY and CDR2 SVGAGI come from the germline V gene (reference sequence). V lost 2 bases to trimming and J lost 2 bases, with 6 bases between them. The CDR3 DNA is TGTGCCAGCAGTTACCAATATCAAGAGACCCAGTACTTC. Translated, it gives CASSYQYQETQYF.

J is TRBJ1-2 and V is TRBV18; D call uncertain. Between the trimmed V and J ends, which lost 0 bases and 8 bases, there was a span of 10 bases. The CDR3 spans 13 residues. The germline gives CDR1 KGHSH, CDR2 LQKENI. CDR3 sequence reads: CASSPPSVRGYTF. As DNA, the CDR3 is TGTGCCAGCTCACCACCGTCAGTACGCGGCTACACCTTC.

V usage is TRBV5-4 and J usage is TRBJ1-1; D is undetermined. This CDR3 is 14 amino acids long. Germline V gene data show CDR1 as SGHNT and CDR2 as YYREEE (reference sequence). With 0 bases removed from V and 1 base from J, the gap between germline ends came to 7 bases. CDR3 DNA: TGTGCCAGCAGCTTGGCAAAATCGAACACTGAAGCTTTCTTT. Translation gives CASSLAKSNTEAFF. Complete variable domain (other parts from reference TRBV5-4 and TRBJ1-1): ETGVTQSPTHLIKTRGQQVTLRCSSQSGHNTVSWYQQALGQGPQFIFQYYREEENGRGNFPPRFSGLQFPNYSSELNVNALELDDSALYLCASSLAKSNTEAFFGQGTRLTVV.

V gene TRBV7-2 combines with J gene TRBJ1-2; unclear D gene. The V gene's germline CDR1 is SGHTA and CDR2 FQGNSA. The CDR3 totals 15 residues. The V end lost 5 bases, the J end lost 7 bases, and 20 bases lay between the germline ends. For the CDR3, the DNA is TGTGCCAGCAGCCCCCAAGGCCGGGTGTCGGGTGGCTACACCTTC. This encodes CASSPQGRVSGGYTF.

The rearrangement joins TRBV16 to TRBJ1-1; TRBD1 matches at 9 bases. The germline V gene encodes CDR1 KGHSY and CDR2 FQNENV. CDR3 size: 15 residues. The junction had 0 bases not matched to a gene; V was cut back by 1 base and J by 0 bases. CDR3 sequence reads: CASSQWTGVNTEAFF. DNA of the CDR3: TGTGCCAGCAGCCAATGGACAGGGGTGAACACTGAAGCTTTCTTT.

CDR3 protein: CASSLSPQGRQPQHF. The CDR3 DNA reads TGTGCCAGCAGTCTTTCTCCCCAGGGCCGTCAGCCCCAGCATTTT. The V call is TRBV27, the J call TRBJ1-5, with a possible D match to TRBD1 (5 bases). The germline CDR1 and CDR2 sequences are MNHEY and SMNVEV (reference sequence). The ends were cut back, 5 bases at V and 6 bases at J, with 17 bases in the middle. The CDR3 length is 15 residues.

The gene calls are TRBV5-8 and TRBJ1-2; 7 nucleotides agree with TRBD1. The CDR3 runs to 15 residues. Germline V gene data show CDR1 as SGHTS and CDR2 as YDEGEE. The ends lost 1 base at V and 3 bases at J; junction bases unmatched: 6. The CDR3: CASSLQGEADYGYTF. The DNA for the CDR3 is TGTGCCAGCAGCTTGCAGGGGGAGGCGGACTATGGCTACACCTTC. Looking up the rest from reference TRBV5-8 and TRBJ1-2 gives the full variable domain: EAGVTQSPTHLIKTRGQQATLRCSPISGHTSVYWYQQALGLGLQFLLWYDEGEERNRGNFPPRFSGRQFPNYSSELNVNALELEDSALYLCASSLQGEADYGYTFGSGTRLTVV.

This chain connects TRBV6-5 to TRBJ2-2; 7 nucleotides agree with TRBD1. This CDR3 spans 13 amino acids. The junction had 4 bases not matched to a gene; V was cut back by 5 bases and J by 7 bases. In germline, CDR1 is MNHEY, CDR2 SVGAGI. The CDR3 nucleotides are TGTGCCAGCAGTCTACAGGGGAGCGGGGAGCTGTTTTTT. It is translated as CASSLQGSGELFF.

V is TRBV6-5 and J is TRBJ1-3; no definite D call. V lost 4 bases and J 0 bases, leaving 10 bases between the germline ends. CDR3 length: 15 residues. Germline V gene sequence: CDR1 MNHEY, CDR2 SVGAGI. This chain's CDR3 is CASSLGRSSGNTIYF. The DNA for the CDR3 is TGTGCCAGCAGTTTGGGTCGGAGCTCTGGAAACACCATATATTTT.